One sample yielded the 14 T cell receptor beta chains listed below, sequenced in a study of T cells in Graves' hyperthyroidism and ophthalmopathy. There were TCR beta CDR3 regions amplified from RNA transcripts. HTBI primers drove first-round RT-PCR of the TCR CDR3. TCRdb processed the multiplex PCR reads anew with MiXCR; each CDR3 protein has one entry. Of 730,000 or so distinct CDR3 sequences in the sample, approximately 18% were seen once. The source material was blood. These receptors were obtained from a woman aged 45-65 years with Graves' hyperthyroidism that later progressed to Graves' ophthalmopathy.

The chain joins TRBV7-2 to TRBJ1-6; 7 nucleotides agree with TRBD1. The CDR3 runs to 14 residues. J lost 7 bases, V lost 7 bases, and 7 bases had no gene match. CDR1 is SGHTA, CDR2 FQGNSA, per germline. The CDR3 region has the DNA TGTGCCAGCAACAGGGGAAGGGGCAATTCACCCCTCCACTTT. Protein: CASNRGRGNSPLHF.

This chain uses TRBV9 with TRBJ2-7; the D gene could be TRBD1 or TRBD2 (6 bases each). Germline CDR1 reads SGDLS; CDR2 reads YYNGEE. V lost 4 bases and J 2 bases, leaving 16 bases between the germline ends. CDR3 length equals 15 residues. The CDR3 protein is CASSPRLRDTYEQYF. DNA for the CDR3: TGTGCCAGCAGCCCCCGGTTGCGGGACACCTACGAGCAGTACTTC.

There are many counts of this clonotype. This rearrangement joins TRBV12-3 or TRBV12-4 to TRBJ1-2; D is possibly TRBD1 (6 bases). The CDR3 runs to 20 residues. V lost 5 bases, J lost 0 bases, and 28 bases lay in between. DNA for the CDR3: TGTGCCAGCAGTCCTGTCCCGGGACAAGGTTTGGTAACCCCTAACTATGGCTACACCTTC. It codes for CASSPVPGQGLVTPNYGYTF.

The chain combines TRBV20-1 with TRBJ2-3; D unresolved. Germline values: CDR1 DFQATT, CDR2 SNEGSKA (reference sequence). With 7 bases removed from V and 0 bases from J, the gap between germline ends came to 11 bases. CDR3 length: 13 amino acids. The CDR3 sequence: CSVMRTSTDTQYF. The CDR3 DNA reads TGCAGTGTTATGCGCACAAGCACAGATACGCAGTATTTT.

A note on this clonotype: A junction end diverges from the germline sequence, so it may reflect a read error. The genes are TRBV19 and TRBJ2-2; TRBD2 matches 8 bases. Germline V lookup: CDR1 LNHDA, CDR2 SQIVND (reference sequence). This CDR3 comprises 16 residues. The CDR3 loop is CASGIALAANTGELFF. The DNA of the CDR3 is TGTGCCAGTGGTATAGCACTAGCGGCGAACACCGGGGAGCTGTTTTTT.

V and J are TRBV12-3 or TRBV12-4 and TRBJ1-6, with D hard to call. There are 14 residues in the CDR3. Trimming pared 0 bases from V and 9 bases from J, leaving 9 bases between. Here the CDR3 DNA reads TGTGCCAGCAGTTTAGCAGGGAGGATTTCACCCCTCCACTTT. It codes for CASSLAGRISPLHF.

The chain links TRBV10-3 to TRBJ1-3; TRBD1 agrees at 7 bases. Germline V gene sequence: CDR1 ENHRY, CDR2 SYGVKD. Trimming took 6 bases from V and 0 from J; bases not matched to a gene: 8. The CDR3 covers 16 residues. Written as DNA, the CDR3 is TGTGCCATCAGGAACGACAGGGCCCACTCTGGAAACACCATATATTTT. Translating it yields CAIRNDRAHSGNTIYF.

The chain's CDR3 is CASSPRDREEEKLFF. Written as DNA, the CDR3 is TGTGCCAGCAGCCCACGGGACAGGGAAGAAGAAAAACTGTTTTTT. J is TRBJ1-4 and V is TRBV7-9; 9 bases line up with TRBD1. CDR1 and CDR2 (germline): SEHNR, FQNEAQ (reference sequence). The CDR3 runs 15 residues. Losses at the gene ends were 5 bases for V and 8 bases for J; bases not matched to a gene: 9.

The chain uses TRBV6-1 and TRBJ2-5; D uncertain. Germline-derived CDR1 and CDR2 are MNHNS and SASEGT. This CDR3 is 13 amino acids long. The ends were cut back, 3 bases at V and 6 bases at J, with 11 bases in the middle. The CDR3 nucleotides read TGTGCCAGCAGTGAGTACACTGAAAAGACCCAGTACTTC. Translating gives CASSEYTEKTQYF.

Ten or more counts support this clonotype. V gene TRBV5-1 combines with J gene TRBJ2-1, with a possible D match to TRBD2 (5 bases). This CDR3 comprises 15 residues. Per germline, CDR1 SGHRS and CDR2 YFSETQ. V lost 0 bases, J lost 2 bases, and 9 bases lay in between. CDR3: CASSLVSGTYNEQFF. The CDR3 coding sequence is TGCGCCAGCAGCTTGGTATCCGGGACCTACAATGAGCAGTTCTTC.

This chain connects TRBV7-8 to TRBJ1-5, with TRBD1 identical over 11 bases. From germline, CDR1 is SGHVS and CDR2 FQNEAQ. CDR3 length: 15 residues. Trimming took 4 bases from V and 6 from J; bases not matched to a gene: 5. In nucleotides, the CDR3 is TGTGCCAGCAGCTCGCGGACAGGGGGCAGTCAGCCCCAGCATTTT. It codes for CASSSRTGGSQPQHF.

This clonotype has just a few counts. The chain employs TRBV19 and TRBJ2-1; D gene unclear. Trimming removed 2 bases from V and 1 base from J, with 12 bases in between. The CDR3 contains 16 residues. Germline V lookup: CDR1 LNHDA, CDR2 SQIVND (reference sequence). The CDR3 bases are TGTGCCAGTAGTATATTCGGCGCAACTTCCTACAATGAGCAGTTCTTC. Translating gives CASSIFGATSYNEQFF.

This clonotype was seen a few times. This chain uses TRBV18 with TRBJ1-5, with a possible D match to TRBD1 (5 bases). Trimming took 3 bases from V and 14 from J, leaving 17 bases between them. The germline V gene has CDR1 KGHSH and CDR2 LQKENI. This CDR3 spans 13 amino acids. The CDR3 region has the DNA TGTGCCAGCTCACCCCTCCGGGGCCAAATAGAGCATTTT. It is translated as CASSPLRGQIEHF.

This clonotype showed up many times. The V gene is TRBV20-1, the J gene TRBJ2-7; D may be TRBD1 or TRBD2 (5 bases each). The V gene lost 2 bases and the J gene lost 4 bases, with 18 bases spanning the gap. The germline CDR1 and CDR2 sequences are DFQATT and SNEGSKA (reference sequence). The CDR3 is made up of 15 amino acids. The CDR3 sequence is CSARRTGRLAYEQYF. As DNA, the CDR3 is TGCAGTGCTAGAAGAACGGGACGGCTCGCGTACGAGCAGTACTTC.